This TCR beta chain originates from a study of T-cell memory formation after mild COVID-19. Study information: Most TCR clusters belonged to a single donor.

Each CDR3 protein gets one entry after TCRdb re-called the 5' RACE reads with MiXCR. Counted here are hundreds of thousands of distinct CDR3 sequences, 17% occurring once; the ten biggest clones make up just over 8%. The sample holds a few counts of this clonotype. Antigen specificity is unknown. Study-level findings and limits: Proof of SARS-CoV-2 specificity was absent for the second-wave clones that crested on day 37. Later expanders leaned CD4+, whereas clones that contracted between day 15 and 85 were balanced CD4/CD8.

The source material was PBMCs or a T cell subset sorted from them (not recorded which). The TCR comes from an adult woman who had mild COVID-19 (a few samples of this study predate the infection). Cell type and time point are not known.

The CDR3 DNA follows: TGTGCCAGCAGCCAACGGCCCGGGGGCGCGACTGAAGCTTTCTTT. Translating gives CASSQRPGGATEAFF. The chain has TRBV3-1 and TRBJ1-1; possible D gene TRBD1, 6 bases. CDR3 length: 15 residues. Germline CDR1 and CDR2: LGHDT and YNNKEL (reference sequence). Trimming shortened V by 2 bases and J by 5 bases, and 15 bases separated the two germline ends.